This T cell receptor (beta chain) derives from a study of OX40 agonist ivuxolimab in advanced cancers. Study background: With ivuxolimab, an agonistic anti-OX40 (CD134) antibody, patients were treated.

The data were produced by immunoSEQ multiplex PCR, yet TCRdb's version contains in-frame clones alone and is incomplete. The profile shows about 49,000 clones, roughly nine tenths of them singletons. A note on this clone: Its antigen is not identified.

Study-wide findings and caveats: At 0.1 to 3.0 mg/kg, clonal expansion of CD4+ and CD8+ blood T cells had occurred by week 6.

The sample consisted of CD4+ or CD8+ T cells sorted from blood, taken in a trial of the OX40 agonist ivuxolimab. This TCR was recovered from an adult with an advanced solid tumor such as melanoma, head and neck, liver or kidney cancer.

The CDR3 DNA sequence: TGTGCCAGTAGTTTGGGACTAGCGGGAGACAATGAGCAGTTCTTC. Protein: CASSLGLAGDNEQFF. This rearrangement joins TRBV19 to TRBJ2-1; 14 bases align to TRBD2. The trim removed 5 bases at V and 5 bases at J, leaving 2 bases unmatched. The CDR3 is 15 amino acids. Germline CDR1 is LNHDA and CDR2 is SQIVND (reference sequence).